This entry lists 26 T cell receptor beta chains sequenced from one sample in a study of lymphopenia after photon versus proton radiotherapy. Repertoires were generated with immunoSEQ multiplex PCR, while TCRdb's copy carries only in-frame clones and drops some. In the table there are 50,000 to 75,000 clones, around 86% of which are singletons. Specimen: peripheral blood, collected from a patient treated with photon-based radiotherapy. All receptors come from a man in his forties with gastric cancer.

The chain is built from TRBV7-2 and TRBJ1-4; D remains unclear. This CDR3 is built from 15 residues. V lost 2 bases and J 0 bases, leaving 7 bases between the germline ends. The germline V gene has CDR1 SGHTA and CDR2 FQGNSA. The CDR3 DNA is TGTGCCAGCAGCTTAAGGTCAACAACTAATGAAAAACTGTTTTTT. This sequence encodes CASSLRSTTNEKLFF.

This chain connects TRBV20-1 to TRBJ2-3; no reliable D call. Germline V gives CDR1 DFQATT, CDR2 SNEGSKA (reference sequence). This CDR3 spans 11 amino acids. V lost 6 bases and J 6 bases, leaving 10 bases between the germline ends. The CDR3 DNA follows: TGCAGTGCCCAACATGACGATACGCAGTATTTT. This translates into CSAQHDDTQYF.

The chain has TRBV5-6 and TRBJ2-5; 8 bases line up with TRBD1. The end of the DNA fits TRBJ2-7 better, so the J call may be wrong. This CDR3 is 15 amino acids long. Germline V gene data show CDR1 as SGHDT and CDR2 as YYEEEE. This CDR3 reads CASSPRGPVAYEQYF. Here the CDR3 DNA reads TGTGCCAGCAGCCCCAGGGGGCCCGTCGCCTACGAGCAGTACTTC.

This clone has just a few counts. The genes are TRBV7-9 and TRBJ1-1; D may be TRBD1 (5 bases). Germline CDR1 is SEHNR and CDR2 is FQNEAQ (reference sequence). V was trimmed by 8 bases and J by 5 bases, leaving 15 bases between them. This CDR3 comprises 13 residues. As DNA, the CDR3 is TGTGCCAGCCAGTGGACAAGTGAAACTGAAGCTTTCTTT. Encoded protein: CASQWTSETEAFF.

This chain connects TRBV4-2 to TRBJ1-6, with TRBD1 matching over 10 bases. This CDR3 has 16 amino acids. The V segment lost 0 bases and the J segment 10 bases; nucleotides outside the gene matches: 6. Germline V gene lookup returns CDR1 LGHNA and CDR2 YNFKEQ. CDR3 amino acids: CASSQEGTGEGSPLHF. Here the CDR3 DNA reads TGTGCCAGCAGCCAAGAAGGGACAGGGGAGGGGTCACCCCTCCACTTT.

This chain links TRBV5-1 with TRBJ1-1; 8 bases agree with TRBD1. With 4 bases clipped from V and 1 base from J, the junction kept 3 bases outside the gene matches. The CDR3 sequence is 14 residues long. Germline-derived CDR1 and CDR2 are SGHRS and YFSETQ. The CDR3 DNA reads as TGCGCCAGCAGCGCGGGGACAGGGAACACTGAAGCTTTCTTT. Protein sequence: CASSAGTGNTEAFF.

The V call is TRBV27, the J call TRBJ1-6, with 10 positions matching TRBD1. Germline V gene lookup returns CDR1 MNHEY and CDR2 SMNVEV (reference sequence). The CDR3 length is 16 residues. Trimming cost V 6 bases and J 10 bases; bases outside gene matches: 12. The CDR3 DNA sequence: TGTGCCAGCAGATGGGATTACGGGACAGGGGTCTCACCCCTCCACTTT. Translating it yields CASRWDYGTGVSPLHF.

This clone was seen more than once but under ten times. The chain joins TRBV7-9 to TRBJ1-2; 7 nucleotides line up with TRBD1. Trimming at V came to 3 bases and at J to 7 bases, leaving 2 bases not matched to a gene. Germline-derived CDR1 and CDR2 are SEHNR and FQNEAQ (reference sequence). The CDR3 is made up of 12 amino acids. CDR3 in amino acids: CASSFSGGGYTF. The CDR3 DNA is TGTGCCAGCAGCTTCTCAGGGGGTGGCTACACCTTC.

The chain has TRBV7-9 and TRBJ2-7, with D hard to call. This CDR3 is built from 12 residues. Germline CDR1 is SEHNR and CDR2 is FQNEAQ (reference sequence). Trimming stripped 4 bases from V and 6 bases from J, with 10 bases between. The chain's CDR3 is CASSSVDFEQYF. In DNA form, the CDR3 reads TGTGCCAGCAGCTCCGTAGATTTCGAGCAGTACTTC.

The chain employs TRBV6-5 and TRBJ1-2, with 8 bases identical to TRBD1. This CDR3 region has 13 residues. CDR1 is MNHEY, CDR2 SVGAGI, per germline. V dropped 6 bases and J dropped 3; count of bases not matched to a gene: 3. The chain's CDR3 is CASSTDRDYGYTF. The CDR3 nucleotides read TGTGCCAGCAGCACGGACAGGGACTATGGCTACACCTTC.

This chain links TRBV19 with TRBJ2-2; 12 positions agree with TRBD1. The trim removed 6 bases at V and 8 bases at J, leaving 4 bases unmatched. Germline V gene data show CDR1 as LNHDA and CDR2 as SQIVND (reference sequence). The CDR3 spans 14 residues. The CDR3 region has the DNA TGTGCCAGTAGGGGACAGGGGGCGTTTGGGGAGCTGTTTTTT. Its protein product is CASRGQGAFGELFF.

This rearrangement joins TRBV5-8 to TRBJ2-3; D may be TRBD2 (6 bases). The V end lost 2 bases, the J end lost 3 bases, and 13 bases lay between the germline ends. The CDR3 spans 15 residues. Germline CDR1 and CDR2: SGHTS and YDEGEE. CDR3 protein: CASSFLASGTDTQYF. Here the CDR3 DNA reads TGTGCCAGCAGCTTCCTAGCGTCTGGGACAGATACGCAGTATTTT.

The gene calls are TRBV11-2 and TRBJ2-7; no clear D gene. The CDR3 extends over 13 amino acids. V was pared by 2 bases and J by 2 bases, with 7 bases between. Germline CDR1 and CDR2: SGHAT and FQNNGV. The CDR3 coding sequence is TGTGCCAGCAGCTTAACCGATACCTACGAGCAGTACTTC. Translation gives CASSLTDTYEQYF.

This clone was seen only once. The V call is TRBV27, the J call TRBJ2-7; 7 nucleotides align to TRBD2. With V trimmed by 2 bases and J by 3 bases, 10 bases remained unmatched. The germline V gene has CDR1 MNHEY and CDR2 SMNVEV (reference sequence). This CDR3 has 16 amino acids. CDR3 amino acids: CASSLRPGGINYEQYF. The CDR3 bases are TGTGCCAGCAGTTTACGTCCGGGGGGTATCAACTACGAGCAGTACTTC.

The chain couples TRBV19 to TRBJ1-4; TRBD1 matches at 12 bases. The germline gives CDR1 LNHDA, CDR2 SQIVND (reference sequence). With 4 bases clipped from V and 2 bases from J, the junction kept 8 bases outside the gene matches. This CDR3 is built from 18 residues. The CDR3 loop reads CASSTGTGGLWTNEKLFF. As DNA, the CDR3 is TGTGCCAGTAGTACTGGGACAGGGGGCTTGTGGACTAATGAAAAACTGTTTTTT.

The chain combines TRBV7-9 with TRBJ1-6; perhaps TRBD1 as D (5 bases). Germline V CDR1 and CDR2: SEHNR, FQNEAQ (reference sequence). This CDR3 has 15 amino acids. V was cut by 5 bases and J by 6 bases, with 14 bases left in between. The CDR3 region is CASSPGRGGNSPLHF. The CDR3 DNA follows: TGTGCCAGCAGCCCGGGGAGGGGCGGTAATTCACCCCTCCACTTT.

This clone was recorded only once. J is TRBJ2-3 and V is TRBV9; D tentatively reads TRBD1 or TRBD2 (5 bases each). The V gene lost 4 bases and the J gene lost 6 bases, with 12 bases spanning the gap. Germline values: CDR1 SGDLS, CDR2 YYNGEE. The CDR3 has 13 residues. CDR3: CASSLGPPDTQYF. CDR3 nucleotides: TGTGCCAGCAGCTTGGGACCCCCGGATACGCAGTATTTT.

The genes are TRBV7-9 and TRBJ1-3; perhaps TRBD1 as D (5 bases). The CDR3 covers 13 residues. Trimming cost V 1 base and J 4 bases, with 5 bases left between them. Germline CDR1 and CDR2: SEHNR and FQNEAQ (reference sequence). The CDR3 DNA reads TGTGCCAGCAGCTTAGGGACAGGAAACACCATATATTTT. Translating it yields CASSLGTGNTIYF.

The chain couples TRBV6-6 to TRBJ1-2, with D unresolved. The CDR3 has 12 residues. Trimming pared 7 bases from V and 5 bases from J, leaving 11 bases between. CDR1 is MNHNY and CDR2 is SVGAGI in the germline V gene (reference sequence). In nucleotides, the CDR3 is TGTGCCAGCACCTCCGGCGGGTATGGCTACACCTTC. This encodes CASTSGGYGYTF.

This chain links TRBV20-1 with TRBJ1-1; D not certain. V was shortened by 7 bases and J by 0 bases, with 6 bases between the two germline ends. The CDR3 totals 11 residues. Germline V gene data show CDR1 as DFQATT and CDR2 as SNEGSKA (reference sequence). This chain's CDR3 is CSGRMNTEAFF. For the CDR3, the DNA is TGCAGTGGACGGATGAACACTGAAGCTTTCTTT.

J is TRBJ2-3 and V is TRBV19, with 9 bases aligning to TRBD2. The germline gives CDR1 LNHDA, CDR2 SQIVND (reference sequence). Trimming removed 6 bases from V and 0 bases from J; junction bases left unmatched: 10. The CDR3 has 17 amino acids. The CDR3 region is CASRPSGVVASTDTQYF. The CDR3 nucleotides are TGTGCCAGTAGGCCTAGCGGGGTTGTTGCTAGCACAGATACGCAGTATTTT.

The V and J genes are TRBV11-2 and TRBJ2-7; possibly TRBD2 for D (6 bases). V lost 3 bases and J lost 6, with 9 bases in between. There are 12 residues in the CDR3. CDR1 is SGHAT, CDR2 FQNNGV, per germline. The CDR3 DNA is TGTGCCAGCAGCTTCGGGGGAACCGAGCAGTACTTC. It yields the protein CASSFGGTEQYF.

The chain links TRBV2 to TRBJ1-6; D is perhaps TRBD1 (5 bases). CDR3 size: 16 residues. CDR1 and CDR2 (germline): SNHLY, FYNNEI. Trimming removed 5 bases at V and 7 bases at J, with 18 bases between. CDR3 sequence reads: CASSKRTWGGNSPLHF. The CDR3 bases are TGTGCCAGCAGTAAAAGAACCTGGGGGGGGAATTCACCCCTCCACTTT.

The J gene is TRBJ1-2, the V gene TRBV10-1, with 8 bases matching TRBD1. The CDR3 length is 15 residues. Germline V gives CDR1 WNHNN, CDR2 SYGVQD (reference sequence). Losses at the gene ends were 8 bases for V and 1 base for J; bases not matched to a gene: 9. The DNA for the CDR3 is TGCGCCAGCTTAACGACAGGGGAGTATAACTATGGCTACACCTTC. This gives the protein CASLTTGEYNYGYTF.

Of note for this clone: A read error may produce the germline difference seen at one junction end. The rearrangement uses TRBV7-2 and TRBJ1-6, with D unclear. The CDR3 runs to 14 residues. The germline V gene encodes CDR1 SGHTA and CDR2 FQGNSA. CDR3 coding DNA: TGTGCCAGCAGCTTTGACCAGGCCGGGGATCCCCTCCAGTTT. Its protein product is CASSFDQAGDPLQF. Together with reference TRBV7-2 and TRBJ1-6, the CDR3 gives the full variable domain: GAGVSQSPSNKVTEKGKDVELRCDPISGHTALYWYRQSLGQGLEFLIYFQGNSAPDKSGLPSDRFSAERTGGSVSTLTIQRTQQEDSAVYLCASSFDQAGDPLQFGNGTRLTVT.

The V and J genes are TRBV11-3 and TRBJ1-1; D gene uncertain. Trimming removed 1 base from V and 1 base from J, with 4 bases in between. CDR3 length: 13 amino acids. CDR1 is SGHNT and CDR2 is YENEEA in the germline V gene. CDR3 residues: CASSLGKNTEAFF. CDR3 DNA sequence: TGTGCCAGCAGCTTAGGAAAGAACACTGAAGCTTTCTTT.